This TCR beta chain came from a study of T-cell reconstitution after alpha-beta-depleted transplantation in children. Unique molecular identifiers were used in preparing the TCRbeta library. MiXCR was run by TCRdb on the PCR reads, yielding one entry per CDR3 protein. The data contain some 600,000 distinct CDR3 sequences, 13% of them singletons. Broader study findings: One year after transplant, T-cell counts and diversity came mostly from newly produced T cells.

The CDR3 sequence is 15 residues long. The V gene lost 4 bases and the J gene lost 5 bases, with 18 bases spanning the gap. CDR1 is SQVTM, CDR2 ANQGSEA, per germline. Worth noting for this clonotype: Its antigen is currently unknown.

V and J are TRBV29-1 and TRBJ2-1; D remains ambiguous. This sequence originates from a male patient younger than 18 who had a stem cell transplant for acute myeloid leukemia, so the T cells may come from the graft donor. The material was PBMCs, mostly from graft donor cells, obtained 360 days after TCRalphabeta/CD19-depleted stem cell transplant. The CDR3 DNA is TGCAGCGTTGTATCTCGGGCTGCCTTGCACAATGAGCAGTTCTTC. Amino acid sequence: CSVVSRAALHNEQFF.